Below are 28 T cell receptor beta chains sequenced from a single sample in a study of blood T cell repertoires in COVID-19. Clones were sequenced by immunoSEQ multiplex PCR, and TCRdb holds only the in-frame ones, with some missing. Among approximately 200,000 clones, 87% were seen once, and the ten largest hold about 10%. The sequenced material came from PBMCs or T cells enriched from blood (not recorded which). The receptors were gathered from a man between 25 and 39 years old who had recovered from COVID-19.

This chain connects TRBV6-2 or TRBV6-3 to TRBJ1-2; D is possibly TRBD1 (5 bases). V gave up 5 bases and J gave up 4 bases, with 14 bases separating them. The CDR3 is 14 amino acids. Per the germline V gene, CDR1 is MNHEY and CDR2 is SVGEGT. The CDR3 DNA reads TGTGCCAGCAGTCGGGACTCCGGGGGCTATGGCTACACCTTC. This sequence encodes CASSRDSGGYGYTF.

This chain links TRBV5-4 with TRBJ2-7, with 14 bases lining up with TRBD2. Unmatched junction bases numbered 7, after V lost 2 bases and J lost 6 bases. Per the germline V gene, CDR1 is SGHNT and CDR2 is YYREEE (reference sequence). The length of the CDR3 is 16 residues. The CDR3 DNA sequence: TGTGCCAGCAGCTTACCGGGACTAGCGGGAGTGGGCGAGCAGTACTTC. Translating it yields CASSLPGLAGVGEQYF.

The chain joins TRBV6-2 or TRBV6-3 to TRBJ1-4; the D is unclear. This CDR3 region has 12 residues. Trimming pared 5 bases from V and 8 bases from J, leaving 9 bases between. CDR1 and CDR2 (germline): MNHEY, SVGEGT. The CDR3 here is CASSPGDEKLFF. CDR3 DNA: TGTGCCAGCAGTCCGGGAGACGAAAAACTGTTTTTT.

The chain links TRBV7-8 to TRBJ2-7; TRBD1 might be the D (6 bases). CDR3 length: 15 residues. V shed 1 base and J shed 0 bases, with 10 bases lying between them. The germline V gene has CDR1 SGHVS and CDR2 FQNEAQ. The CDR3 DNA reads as TGTGCCAGCAGCTTAGAGTCAGGGGCCTCCTACGAGCAGTACTTC. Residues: CASSLESGASYEQYF.

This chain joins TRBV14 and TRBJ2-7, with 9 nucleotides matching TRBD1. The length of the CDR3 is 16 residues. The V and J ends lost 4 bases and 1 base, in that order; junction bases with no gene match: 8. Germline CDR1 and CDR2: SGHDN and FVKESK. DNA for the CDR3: TGTGCCAGCAGCCCAACCGACAGGGGGGGATCCTACGAGCAGTACTTC. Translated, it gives CASSPTDRGGSYEQYF.

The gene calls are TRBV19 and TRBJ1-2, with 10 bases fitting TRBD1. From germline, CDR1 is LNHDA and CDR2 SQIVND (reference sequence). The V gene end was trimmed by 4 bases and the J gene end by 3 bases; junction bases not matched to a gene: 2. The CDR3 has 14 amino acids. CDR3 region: CASSTGTGDYGYTF. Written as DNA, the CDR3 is TGTGCCAGTAGTACGGGGACAGGGGACTATGGCTACACCTTC.

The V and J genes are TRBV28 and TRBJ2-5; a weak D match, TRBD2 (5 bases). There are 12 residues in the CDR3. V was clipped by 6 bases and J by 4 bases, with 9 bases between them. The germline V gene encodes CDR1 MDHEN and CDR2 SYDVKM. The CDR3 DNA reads TGTGCCAGCAGGGGTCGGGGAGAGACCCAGTACTTC. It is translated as CASRGRGETQYF.

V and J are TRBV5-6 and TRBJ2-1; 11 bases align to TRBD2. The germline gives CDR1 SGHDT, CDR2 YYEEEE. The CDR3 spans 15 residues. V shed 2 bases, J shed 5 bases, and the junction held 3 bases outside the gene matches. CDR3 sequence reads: CASSFGTSGDNEQFF. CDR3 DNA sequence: TGTGCCAGCAGCTTTGGGACTAGCGGTGACAATGAGCAGTTCTTC. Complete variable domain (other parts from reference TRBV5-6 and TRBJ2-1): DAGVTQSPTHLIKTRGQQVTLRCSPKSGHDTVSWYQQALGQGPQFIFQYYEEEERQRGNFPDRFSGHQFPNYSSELNVNALLLGDSALYLCASSFGTSGDNEQFFGPGTRLTVL.

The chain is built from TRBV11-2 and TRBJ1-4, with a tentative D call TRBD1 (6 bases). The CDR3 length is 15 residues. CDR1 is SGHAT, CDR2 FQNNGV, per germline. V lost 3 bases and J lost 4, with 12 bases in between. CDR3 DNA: TGTGCCAGCAGCTTCCTGTCAGGGGTTAATGAAAAACTGTTTTTT. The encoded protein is CASSFLSGVNEKLFF.

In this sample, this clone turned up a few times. The CDR3 loop reads CASSYSTTGTNEQFF. In DNA form, the CDR3 reads TGTGCCAGCAGTTACTCGACAACGGGGACAAATGAGCAGTTCTTC. The rearrangement joins TRBV6-5 to TRBJ2-1, with a weak D call TRBD1 (6 bases). The CDR3 is 15 amino acids. CDR1 is MNHEY, CDR2 SVGAGI, per germline. The V gene lost 0 bases and the J gene lost 7 bases, with 13 bases spanning the gap.

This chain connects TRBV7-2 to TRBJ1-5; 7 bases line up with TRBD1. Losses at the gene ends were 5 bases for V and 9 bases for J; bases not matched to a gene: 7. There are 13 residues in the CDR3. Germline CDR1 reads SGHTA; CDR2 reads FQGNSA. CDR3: CASSVGTVGPQHF. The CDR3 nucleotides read TGTGCCAGCAGCGTAGGGACAGTCGGGCCCCAGCATTTT.

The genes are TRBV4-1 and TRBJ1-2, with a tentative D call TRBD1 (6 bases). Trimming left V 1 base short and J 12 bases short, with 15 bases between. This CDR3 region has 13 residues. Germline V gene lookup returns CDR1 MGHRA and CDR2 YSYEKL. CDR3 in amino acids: CASSQADSGTHTF. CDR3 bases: TGCGCCAGCAGCCAAGCGGACAGTGGGACACACACCTTC.

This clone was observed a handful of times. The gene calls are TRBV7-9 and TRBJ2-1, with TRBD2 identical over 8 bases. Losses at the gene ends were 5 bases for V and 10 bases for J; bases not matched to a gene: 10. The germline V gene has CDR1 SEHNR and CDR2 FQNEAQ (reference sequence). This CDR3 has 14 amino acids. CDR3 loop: CASSLTGGPWEQFF. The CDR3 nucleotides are TGTGCCAGCAGCCTAACGGGGGGGCCATGGGAGCAGTTCTTC. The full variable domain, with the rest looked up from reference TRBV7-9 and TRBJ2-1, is DTGVSQNPRHKITKRGQNVTFRCDPISEHNRLYWYRQTLGQGPEFLTYFQNEAQLEKSRLLSDRFSAERPKGSFSTLEIQRTEQGDSAMYLCASSLTGGPWEQFFGPGTRLTVL.

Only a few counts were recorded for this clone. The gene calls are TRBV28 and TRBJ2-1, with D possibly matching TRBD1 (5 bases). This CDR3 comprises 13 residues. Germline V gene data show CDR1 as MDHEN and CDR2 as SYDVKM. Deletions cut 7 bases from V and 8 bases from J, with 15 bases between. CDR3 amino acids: CASINSDSDEQFF. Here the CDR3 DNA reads TGTGCCAGCATAAACTCAGACAGTGATGAGCAGTTCTTC.

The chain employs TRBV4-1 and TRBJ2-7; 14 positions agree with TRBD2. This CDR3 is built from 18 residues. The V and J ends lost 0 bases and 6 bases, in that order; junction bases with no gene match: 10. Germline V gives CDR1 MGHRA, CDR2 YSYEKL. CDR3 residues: CASSQDPGLAGVSAEQYF. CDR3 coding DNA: TGCGCCAGCAGCCAAGATCCGGGACTAGCGGGAGTATCGGCCGAGCAGTACTTC.

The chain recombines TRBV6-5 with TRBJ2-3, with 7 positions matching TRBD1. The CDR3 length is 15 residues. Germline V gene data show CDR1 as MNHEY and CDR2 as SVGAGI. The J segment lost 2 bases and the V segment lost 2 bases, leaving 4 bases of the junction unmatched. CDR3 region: CASSYGGQYTDTQYF. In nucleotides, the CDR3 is TGTGCCAGCAGTTACGGGGGACAGTACACAGATACGCAGTATTTT.

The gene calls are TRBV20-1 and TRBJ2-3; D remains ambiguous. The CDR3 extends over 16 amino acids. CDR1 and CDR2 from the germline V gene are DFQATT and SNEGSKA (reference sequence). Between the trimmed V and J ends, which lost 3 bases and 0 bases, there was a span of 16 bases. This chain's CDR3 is CSASNVGGPSTDTQYF. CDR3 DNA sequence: TGCAGTGCTAGTAATGTCGGCGGCCCTAGCACAGATACGCAGTATTTT.

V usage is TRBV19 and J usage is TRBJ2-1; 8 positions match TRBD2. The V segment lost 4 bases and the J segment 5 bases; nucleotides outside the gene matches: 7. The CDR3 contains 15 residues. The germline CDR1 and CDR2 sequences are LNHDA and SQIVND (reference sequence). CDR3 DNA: TGTGCCAGTAGTAAAGGCGGGAGGATTAACAATGAGCAGTTCTTC. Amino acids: CASSKGGRINNEQFF.

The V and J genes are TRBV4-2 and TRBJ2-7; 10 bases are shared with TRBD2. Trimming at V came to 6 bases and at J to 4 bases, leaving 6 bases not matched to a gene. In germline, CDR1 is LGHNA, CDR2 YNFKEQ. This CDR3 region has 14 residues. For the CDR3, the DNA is TGTGCCAGCAGACCTACTAGCGGGAATTACGAGCAGTACTTC. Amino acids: CASRPTSGNYEQYF.

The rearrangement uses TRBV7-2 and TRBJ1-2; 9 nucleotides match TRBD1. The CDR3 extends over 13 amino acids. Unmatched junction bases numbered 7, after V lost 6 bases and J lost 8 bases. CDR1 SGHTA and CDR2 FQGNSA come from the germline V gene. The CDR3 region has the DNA TGTGCCAGCAGTTTACAGGGGGCTGGGGGCTACACCTTC. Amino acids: CASSLQGAGGYTF.

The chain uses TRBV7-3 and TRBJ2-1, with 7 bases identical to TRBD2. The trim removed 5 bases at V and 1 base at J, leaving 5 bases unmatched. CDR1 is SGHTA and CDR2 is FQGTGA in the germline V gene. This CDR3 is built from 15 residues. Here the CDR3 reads CASSLGGWSYNEQFF. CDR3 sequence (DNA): TGTGCCAGCAGCCTCGGGGGGTGGTCCTACAATGAGCAGTTCTTC.

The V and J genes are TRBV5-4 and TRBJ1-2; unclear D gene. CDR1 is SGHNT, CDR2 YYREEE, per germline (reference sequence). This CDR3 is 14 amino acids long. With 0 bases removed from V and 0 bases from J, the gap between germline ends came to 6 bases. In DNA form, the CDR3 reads TGTGCCAGCAGCTTGGACCAGACTAACTATGGCTACACCTTC. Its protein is CASSLDQTNYGYTF.

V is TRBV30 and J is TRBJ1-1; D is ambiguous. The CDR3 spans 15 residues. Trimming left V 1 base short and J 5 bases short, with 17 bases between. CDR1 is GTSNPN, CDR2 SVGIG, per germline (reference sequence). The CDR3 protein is CAWSELEGGGTEAFF. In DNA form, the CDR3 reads TGTGCCTGGAGTGAGTTGGAGGGCGGAGGGACTGAAGCTTTCTTT.

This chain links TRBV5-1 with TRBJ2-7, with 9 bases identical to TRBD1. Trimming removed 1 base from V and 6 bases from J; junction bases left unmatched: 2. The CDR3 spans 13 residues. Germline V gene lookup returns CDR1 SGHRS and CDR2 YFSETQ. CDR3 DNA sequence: TGCGCCAGCAGCTTGAACAGGGGGCTCGAGCAGTACTTC. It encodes CASSLNRGLEQYF.

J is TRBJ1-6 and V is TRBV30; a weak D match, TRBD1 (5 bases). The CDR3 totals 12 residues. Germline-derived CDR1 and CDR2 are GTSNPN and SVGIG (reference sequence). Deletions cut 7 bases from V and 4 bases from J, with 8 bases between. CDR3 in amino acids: CALQVYNSPLHF. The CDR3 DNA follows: TGTGCCTTACAGGTTTATAATTCACCCCTCCACTTT.

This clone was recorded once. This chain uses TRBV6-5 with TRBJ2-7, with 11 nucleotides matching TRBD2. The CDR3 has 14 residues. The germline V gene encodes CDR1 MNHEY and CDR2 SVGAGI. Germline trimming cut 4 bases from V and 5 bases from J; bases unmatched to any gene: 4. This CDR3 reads CASSLLAGVDEQYF. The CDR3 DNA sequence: TGTGCCAGCAGTTTACTAGCGGGAGTGGACGAGCAGTACTTC.

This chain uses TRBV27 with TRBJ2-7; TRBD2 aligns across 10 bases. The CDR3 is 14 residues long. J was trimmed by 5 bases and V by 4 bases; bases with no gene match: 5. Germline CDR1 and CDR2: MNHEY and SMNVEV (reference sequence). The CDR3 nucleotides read TGTGCCAGCAGTTCAAGGCTAGCGGGAGACGAGCAGTACTTC. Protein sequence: CASSSRLAGDEQYF.

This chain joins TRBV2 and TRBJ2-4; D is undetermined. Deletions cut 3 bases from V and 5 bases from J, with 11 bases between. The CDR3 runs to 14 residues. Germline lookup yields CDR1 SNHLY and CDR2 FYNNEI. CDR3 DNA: TGTGCCAGCAGTGAGATTAGAATGGAAAACATTCAGTACTTC. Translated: CASSEIRMENIQYF.